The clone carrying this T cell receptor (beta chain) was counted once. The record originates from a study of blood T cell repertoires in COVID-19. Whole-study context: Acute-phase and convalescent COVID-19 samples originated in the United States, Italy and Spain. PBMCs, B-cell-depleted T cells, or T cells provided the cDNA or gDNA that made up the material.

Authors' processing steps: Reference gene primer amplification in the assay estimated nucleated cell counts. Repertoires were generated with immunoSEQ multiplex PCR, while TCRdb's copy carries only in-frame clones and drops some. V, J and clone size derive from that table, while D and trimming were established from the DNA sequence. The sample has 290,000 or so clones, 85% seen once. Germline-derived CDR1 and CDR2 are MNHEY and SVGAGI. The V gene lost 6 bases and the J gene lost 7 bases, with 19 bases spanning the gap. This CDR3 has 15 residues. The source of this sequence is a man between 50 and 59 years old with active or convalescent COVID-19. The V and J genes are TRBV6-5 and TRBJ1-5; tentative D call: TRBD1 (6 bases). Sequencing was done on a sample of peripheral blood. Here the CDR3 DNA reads TGTGCCAGCAGACGGGACACCCGATCGGTGCAGCCCCAGCATTTT. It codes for CASRRDTRSVQPQHF.